This TCR beta chain emerged from a study of T-cell memory formation after mild COVID-19. About the research overall: The study found TCR clusters largely donor specific. Study results and limitations: Researchers found some responding clones in pre-infection memory, a sign that cross-reactive memory joined.

From germline, CDR1 is DFQATT and CDR2 SNEGSKA (reference sequence). With 0 bases removed from V and 11 bases from J, the gap between germline ends came to 14 bases. The CDR3 covers 14 residues. This clonotype was observed a handful of times. Its antigen remains unidentified. TCRdb analysed the 5' RACE reads with MiXCR anew, one entry per CDR3 protein. Of 450,000 or so distinct CDR3 sequences detected, 20% appear once; the ten largest clones hold 8.4%. V gene TRBV20-1 combines with J gene TRBJ1-6; D is perhaps TRBD1 (5 bases). This sequence originates from an adult woman who had mild COVID-19 (a few samples of this study predate the infection). Cell type and time point are not known. Sequenced input: PBMCs or a T cell subset sorted from them (not recorded which). In DNA form, the CDR3 reads TGCAGTGCTAGAGATCCCAGGGCAGGGACACCCCTCCACTTT. Translated: CSARDPRAGTPLHF.